This T cell receptor (beta chain) was recovered during a study of spatial heterogeneity in lung cancer. Study as a whole: Combinations of a unique TCR and a UMI were tallied in raw reads, and on average each appeared more than ten times.

This clonotype was counted ten times or more. TCRdb reanalysed the 5' RACE reads using MiXCR and keeps one entry per CDR3 protein. Among tens of thousands of distinct CDR3 sequences listed, approximately 9% were seen once. The time point is: blood at routine non-recurrence follow-up after resection. V gave up 3 bases and J gave up 4 bases, with 10 bases separating them. The CDR3 is 13 amino acids. CDR1 is SGDLS and CDR2 is YYNGEE in the germline V gene. Here the sequenced sample was PBMCs, taken at follow-up. The chain recombines TRBV9 with TRBJ1-2, with D unresolved. The source is a female donor with early-stage non-small cell lung cancer. The CDR3 nucleotides are TGTGCCAGCAGCGGAGGACTATCCTATGGCTACACCTTC. It translates to CASSGGLSYGYTF. Using reference TRBV9 and TRBJ1-2 for the parts outside the CDR3, the full variable domain is DSGVTQTPKHLITATGQRVTLRCSPRSGDLSVYWYQQSLDQGLQFLIQYYNGEERAKGNILERFSAQQFPDLHSELNLSSLELGDSALYFCASSGGLSYGYTFGSGTRLTVV.